Below are 2 T cell receptor beta chains sequenced from a single sample in a study of blood T cell repertoires in COVID-19 (dated by TCRdb to 2018 to 2021). Library preparation employed the immunoSEQ multiplex PCR assay. What TCRdb holds here is the immuneACCESS table cut down to in-frame rearrangements. Part of the clones is not present; checked against another copy, under half of the missing clones reflect an unresolved V gene, and the others are unexplained. The sample table records roughly 78,000 clones; about 85% of these occur just once. Around 13% of the sample is held by the ten biggest clonotypes. The specimen sequenced was peripheral blood. The origin of the receptors is a man between 50 and 59 years old with COVID-19, enrolled during active disease.

The genes are TRBV21-1 and TRBJ2-2; the table names TRBD2, a call not compared with the DNA. TRBV21-1 is deemed a pseudogene. The CDR3 totals 13 residues. The CDR3 nucleotides read TGTGCCCGGCGGGGCGGGACGGGCGGGGAGCTGTTTTTT. Amino acid sequence: CARRGGTGGELFF.

This chain joins TRBV3-1 (or the pseudogene TRBV3-2) and TRBJ2-5, with TRBD2 as a possible D gene (5 bases). This CDR3 comprises 16 residues. Germline CDR1 LGHDT, CDR2 YNNKEL (reference sequence). V was trimmed by 0 bases and J by 1 base, leaving 12 bases between them. CDR3 amino acids: CASSQEGGWIQETQYF. CDR3 sequence (DNA): TGTGCCAGCAGCCAAGAAGGCGGGTGGATCCAAGAGACCCAGTACTTC.